The clone carrying this TCR beta chain was found a few times. CDR1 and CDR2 (germline): LNHDA, SQIVND (reference sequence). This CDR3 has 15 amino acids. Unmatched junction bases numbered 10, after V lost 5 bases and J lost 4 bases. The sample is drawn from a study of blood T cell repertoires in COVID-19. Across the study: COVID-19 samples, acute and convalescent, were from the United States, Italy and Spain.

TCRdb's copy holds only in-frame clones and misses some; the assay was immunoSEQ multiplex PCR. The sample shows some 140,000 clones, approximately 85% of them seen only once. The receptor's source is a human donor in a cohort sampled during active COVID-19. The V gene is TRBV19, the J gene TRBJ1-1; TRBD1 aligns across 7 bases. Sequenced input: peripheral blood. The CDR3 DNA reads as TGTGCCAGTAGTCCCACAGGGGTTCAGTCCACTGAAGCTTTCTTT. Translating it yields CASSPTGVQSTEAFF.